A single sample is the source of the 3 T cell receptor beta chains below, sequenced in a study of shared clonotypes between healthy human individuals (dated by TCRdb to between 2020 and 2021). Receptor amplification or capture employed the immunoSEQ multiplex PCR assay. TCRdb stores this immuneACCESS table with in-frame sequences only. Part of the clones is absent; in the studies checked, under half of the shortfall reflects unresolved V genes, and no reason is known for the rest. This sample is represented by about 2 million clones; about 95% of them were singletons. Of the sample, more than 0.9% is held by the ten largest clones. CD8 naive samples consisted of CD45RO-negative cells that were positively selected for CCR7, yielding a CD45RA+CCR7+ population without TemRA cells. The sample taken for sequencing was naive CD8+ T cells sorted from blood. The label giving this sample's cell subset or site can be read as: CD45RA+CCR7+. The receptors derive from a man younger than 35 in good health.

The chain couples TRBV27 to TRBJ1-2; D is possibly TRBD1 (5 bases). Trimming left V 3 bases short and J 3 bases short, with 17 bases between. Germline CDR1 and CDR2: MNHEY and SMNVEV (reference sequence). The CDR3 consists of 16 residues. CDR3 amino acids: CASSLAPTVGDYGYTF. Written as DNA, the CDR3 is TGTGCCAGCAGTTTGGCCCCAACTGTGGGGGACTATGGCTACACCTTC.

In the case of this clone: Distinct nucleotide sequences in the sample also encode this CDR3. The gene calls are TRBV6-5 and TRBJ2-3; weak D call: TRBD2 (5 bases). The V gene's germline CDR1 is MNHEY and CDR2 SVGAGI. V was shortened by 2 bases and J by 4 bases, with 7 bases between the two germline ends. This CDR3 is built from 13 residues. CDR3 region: CASSYGRADTQYF. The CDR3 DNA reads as TGTGCCAGCAGTTACGGGCGGGCAGATACGCAGTATTTT.

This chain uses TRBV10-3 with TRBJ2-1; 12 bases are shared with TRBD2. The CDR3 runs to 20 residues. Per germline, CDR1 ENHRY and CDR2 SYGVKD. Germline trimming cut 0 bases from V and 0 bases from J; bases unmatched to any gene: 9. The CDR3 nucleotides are TGTGCCATCAGTGAGTCGAGTGGGACTAGCGGGCGAAGCTCCTACAATGAGCAGTTCTTC. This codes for CAISESSGTSGRSSYNEQFF.